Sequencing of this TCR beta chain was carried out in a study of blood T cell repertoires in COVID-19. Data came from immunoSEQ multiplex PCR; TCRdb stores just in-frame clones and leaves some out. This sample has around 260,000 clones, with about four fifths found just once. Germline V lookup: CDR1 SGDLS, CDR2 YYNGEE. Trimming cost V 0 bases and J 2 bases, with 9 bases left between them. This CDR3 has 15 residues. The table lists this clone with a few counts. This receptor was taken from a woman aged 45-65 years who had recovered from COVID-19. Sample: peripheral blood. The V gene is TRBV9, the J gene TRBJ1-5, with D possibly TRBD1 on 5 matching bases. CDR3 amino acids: CASSVEGFGNQPQHF. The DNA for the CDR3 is TGTGCCAGCAGCGTAGAGGGGTTCGGCAATCAGCCCCAGCATTTT.